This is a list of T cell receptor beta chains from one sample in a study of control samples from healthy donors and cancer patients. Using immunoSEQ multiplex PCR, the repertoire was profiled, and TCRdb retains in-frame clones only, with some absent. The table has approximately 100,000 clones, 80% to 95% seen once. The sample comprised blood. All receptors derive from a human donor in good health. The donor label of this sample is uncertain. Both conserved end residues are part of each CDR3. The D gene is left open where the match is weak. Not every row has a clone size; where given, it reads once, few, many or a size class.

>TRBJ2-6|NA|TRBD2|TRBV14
TGTGCCAGCAGCCAAGTAGGACTAGAGGGCGTCCTGACTTTC
CASSQVGLEGVLTF
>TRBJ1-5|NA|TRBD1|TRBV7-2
TGTGCCAGCAGCGAGACAGGGGGGAACAATCAGCCCCAGCATTTT
CASSETGGNNQPQHF
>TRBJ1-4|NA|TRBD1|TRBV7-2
TGTGCCAGCAGCTTAGTGGGGACAGGGAATGAAAAACTGTTTTTT
CASSLVGTGNEKLFF
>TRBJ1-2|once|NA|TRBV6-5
TGTGCCAGCAGTTACACCCAGTTGAACTATGGCTACACCTTC
CASSYTQLNYGYTF
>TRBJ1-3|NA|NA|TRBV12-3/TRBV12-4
TGTGCCAGCGTCGGGGGGTCTGGAAACACCATATATTTT
CASVGGSGNTIYF
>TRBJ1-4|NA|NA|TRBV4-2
TGTGCCAGCAGAAGTTTAGACAGGTTTCCAACTAATGAAAAACTGTTTTTT
CASRSLDRFPTNEKLFF
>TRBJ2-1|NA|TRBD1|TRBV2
TGTGCCAGCAGTGAAGGGGTAGGGACAGGGAATGAGCAGTTCTTC
CASSEGVGTGNEQFF
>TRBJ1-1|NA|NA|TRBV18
TGTGCCAGCACCACTCCGGGGGGAAGGTACACTGAAGCTTTCTTT
CASTTPGGRYTEAFF
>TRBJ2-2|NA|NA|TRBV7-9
TGTGCCAGCAGCTTGCGACGGGCCCCCGGGGAGCTGTTTTTT
CASSLRRAPGELFF
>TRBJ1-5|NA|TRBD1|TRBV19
TGTGCCAGTAGTATGGGACACAGGGGTATGAGCAATCAGCCCCAGCATTTT
CASSMGHRGMSNQPQHF
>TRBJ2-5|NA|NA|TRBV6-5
TGTGCCAGCAGTTACGGGGCTGGGGAGACCCAGTACTTC
CASSYGAGETQYF
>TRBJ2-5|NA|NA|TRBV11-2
TGTGCCAGCAGCCCTAGAGTGAAGAAACAAGAGACCCAGTACTTC
CASSPRVKKQETQYF
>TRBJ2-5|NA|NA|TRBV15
TGTGCCACCAGCAGAGTGAGCTCGAAAGAGACCCAGTACTTC
CATSRVSSKETQYF
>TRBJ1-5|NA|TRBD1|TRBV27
TGTGCCAGCACTAGCGACAGGGATAGCAATCAGCCCCAGCATTTT
CASTSDRDSNQPQHF
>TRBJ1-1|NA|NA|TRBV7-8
TGTGCCAGCAGCCACCCTTCGGGCAGATCGAACACTGAAGCTTTCTTT
CASSHPSGRSNTEAFF
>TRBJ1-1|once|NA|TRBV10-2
TGCGCCAGCAGTCGGAGCCATACCGAAGCTTTCTTT
CASSRSHTEAFF
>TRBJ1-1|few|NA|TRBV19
TGTGCCAGTACACGAGGGAGAGGGAACACTGAAGCTTTCTTT
CASTRGRGNTEAFF
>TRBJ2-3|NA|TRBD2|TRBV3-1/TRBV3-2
TGTGCCAGCAGCCCCCTAGCGGGCTACACAGATACGCAGTATTTT
CASSPLAGYTDTQYF